This is a list of T cell receptor beta chains from one sample in a study of radiotherapy plus CTLA-4 blockade in lung cancer. This table comes from immunoSEQ multiplex PCR, and its TCRdb copy is limited to in-frame clones, with some not included. The repertoire holds roughly 62,000 clones, approximately 79% seen once, with about 3% in the top ten. The sequencing used peripheral blood, collected from a patient treated with radiotherapy plus ipilimumab. Receptors were obtained from a human donor with non-small cell lung cancer who had a complete response to radiotherapy plus ipilimumab. Each CDR3 is given with its conserved first and last residue. D genes are given only for firm matches. Rows may omit the clone size; those that give it use once, few, many or a size class.

j_call: TRBJ2-3
d_call: TRBD2
clone_size: .
v_call: TRBV7-2
cdr3_nt: TGTGCCAGCAGCCCACATAGCGGGGGAGGTGGAGATACGCAGTATTTT
cdr3_aa: CASSPHSGGGGDTQYF

j_call: TRBJ1-2
d_call: TRBD1
clone_size: .
v_call: TRBV6-6
cdr3_nt: TGTGCCAGCAGTTACTCGACAGGGGGCTATGGCTACACCTTC
cdr3_aa: CASSYSTGGYGYTF

j_call: TRBJ2-7
d_call: .
clone_size: .
v_call: TRBV19
cdr3_nt: TGTGCCAGTAGTAGGACTGATTCCTACGAGCAGTACTTC
cdr3_aa: CASSRTDSYEQYF

j_call: TRBJ2-4
d_call: TRBD1
clone_size: .
v_call: TRBV7-3
cdr3_nt: TGTGCCAGCAGCTCACCCCGGCGGAGGACAGGGGCCCTTTTAGCCAAAAACATTCAGTACTTC
cdr3_aa: CASSSPRRRTGALLAKNIQYF

j_call: TRBJ2-1
d_call: .
clone_size: .
v_call: TRBV9
cdr3_nt: TGTGCCAGCAGCGTATATAACAGACCCAATGAGCAGTTCTTC
cdr3_aa: CASSVYNRPNEQFF

j_call: TRBJ2-5
d_call: .
clone_size: .
v_call: TRBV6-5
cdr3_nt: TGTGCCAGCAGTTATGTTCTAGCCCAAGAGACCCAGTACTTC
cdr3_aa: CASSYVLAQETQYF

j_call: TRBJ1-4
d_call: TRBD1
clone_size: .
v_call: TRBV4-1
cdr3_nt: TGCGCCAGCAGCCAACGGGACAGGAATGAAAAACTGTTTTTT
cdr3_aa: CASSQRDRNEKLFF

j_call: TRBJ2-5
d_call: TRBD2
clone_size: .
v_call: TRBV7-6
cdr3_nt: TGTGCCAGCAGCCCCGGACTAGCGGGGGGTGGAGAGACCCAGTACTTC
cdr3_aa: CASSPGLAGGGETQYF

j_call: TRBJ2-1
d_call: TRBD2
clone_size: .
v_call: TRBV7-6
cdr3_nt: TGTGCCAGCAGTCAGTCTAGCGGGAGGGCGTCTGAGCAGTTCTTC
cdr3_aa: CASSQSSGRASEQFF

j_call: TRBJ1-2
d_call: .
clone_size: .
v_call: TRBV30
cdr3_nt: TGTGCCTGGAGTGTACAGGGCGTTTGGATTGGCTACACCTTC
cdr3_aa: CAWSVQGVWIGYTF

j_call: TRBJ2-3
d_call: .
clone_size: .
v_call: TRBV11-2
cdr3_nt: TGTGCCAGCGGGCGGGACACAGATACGCAGTATTTT
cdr3_aa: CASGRDTDTQYF

j_call: TRBJ2-2
d_call: .
clone_size: .
v_call: TRBV5-6
cdr3_nt: TGTGCCAGCAGCTTGGGGGTAGCGCGCACCGGGGAGCTGTTTTTT
cdr3_aa: CASSLGVARTGELFF

j_call: TRBJ1-2
d_call: .
clone_size: .
v_call: TRBV2
cdr3_nt: TGTGCCAGCAGTACGACAGGCCCACATGGCTACACCTTC
cdr3_aa: CASSTTGPHGYTF

j_call: TRBJ1-3
d_call: .
clone_size: .
v_call: TRBV7-8
cdr3_nt: TGTGCCAGCAGCCGCGGACAGTTTACTGGAAACACCATATATTTT
cdr3_aa: CASSRGQFTGNTIYF

j_call: TRBJ2-7
d_call: TRBD2
clone_size: .
v_call: TRBV9
cdr3_nt: TGTGCCAGCAGCGTAGGCCAGCGGGGAACCTACGAGCAGTACTTC
cdr3_aa: CASSVGQRGTYEQYF

j_call: TRBJ1-1
d_call: .
clone_size: .
v_call: TRBV11-3
cdr3_nt: TGTGCCAGCAGCGACCTGGGTAGAGGGAGTACTGAAGCTTTCTTT
cdr3_aa: CASSDLGRGSTEAFF

j_call: TRBJ2-7
d_call: .
clone_size: .
v_call: TRBV28
cdr3_nt: TGTGCCAGCAGTTTCGCCAGGGCCCTCTACGAGCAGTACTTC
cdr3_aa: CASSFARALYEQYF

j_call: TRBJ2-1
d_call: .
clone_size: .
v_call: TRBV7-2
cdr3_nt: TGTGCCAGCAGCCGAGATAGCGGCCGTGAGCAGTTCTTC
cdr3_aa: CASSRDSGREQFF

j_call: TRBJ2-7
d_call: .
clone_size: .
v_call: TRBV2
cdr3_nt: TGTGCCAGCAGTGACGTCGGCGGCTACGAGCAGTACTTC
cdr3_aa: CASSDVGGYEQYF

j_call: TRBJ2-1
d_call: .
clone_size: few
v_call: TRBV6-5
cdr3_nt: TGTGCCAGCAGTCTTAGCGGTAGCTCCTACAATGAGCAGTTCTTC
cdr3_aa: CASSLSGSSYNEQFF

j_call: TRBJ1-5
d_call: .
clone_size: .
v_call: TRBV2
cdr3_nt: TGTGCCAGCAGTGAGCTAGACAGGCGTGACCGGCATTTT
cdr3_aa: CASSELDRRDRHF

j_call: TRBJ2-5
d_call: .
clone_size: .
v_call: TRBV5-4
cdr3_nt: TGTGCCAGCAGCTTGTTACAGAGACAAGAGACCCAGTACTTC
cdr3_aa: CASSLLQRQETQYF

j_call: TRBJ2-6
d_call: TRBD2
clone_size: .
v_call: TRBV4-2
cdr3_nt: TGTGCCAGCAGCCCGAATTTGGCGGGAGGCTCCTCTGGGGCCAACGTCCTGACTTTC
cdr3_aa: CASSPNLAGGSSGANVLTF

j_call: TRBJ1-1
d_call: .
clone_size: few
v_call: TRBV14
cdr3_nt: TGTGCCAGCAGCCAACTAGCTAGCAGGGGCTATGACACTGAAGCTTTCTTT
cdr3_aa: CASSQLASRGYDTEAFF

j_call: TRBJ2-1
d_call: TRBD1
clone_size: .
v_call: TRBV6-1
cdr3_nt: TGTGCCAGCAGCGAAAAAGGGGGCTTCGCCCGAAATGAGCAGTTCTTC
cdr3_aa: CASSEKGGFARNEQFF

j_call: TRBJ2-7
d_call: TRBD1
clone_size: few
v_call: TRBV7-9
cdr3_nt: TGTGCCAGCAGCGCCTTGAGGGACAGGTCCCACGAGCAGTACTTC
cdr3_aa: CASSALRDRSHEQYF

j_call: TRBJ2-2
d_call: TRBD2
clone_size: .
v_call: TRBV5-4
cdr3_nt: TGTGCCAGCAGCTGGACCGGGACTAGCGGGGGGTGGAAGGCCGGGGAGCTGTTTTTT
cdr3_aa: CASSWTGTSGGWKAGELFF

j_call: TRBJ2-1
d_call: TRBD2
clone_size: .
v_call: TRBV10-1
cdr3_nt: TGCGCCAGCAGTGAGTCGAGCGGGAGATACAATGAGCAGTTCTTC
cdr3_aa: CASSESSGRYNEQFF

j_call: TRBJ2-5
d_call: TRBD2
clone_size: .
v_call: TRBV13
cdr3_nt: TGTGCCAGCAGCTTGAGTGCAGGAGCGGGGGACGGGGAGACCCAGTACTTC
cdr3_aa: CASSLSAGAGDGETQYF

j_call: TRBJ2-1
d_call: TRBD2
clone_size: .
v_call: TRBV28
cdr3_nt: TGTGCCAGCAGCTGGGTGCATAGCGGGAGGGCCATGAATGAGCAGTTCTTC
cdr3_aa: CASSWVHSGRAMNEQFF

j_call: TRBJ1-1
d_call: .
clone_size: once
v_call: TRBV11-3
cdr3_nt: TGTGCCAGCAGCTTGGGGGGAAACACTGAAGCTTTCTTT
cdr3_aa: CASSLGGNTEAFF

j_call: TRBJ1-5
d_call: .
clone_size: once
v_call: TRBV6-5
cdr3_nt: TGTGCCAGCAGTTATTCCTCTAGCAATCAGCCCCAGCATTTT
cdr3_aa: CASSYSSSNQPQHF

j_call: TRBJ2-1
d_call: .
clone_size: few
v_call: TRBV9
cdr3_nt: TGTGCCAGCAGCGTAGAACGGCAACCGCGGGACAATGAGCAGTTCTTC
cdr3_aa: CASSVERQPRDNEQFF

j_call: TRBJ2-2
d_call: .
clone_size: .
v_call: TRBV12-5
cdr3_nt: TGTGCTAGTGGTGTCCCGACAGTTACGAACACCGGGGAGCTGTTTTTT
cdr3_aa: CASGVPTVTNTGELFF

j_call: TRBJ1-5
d_call: TRBD1
clone_size: .
v_call: TRBV28
cdr3_nt: TGTGCCAGCAGTTTTTTGTACAGGGGGTTCAATCAGCCCCAGCATTTT
cdr3_aa: CASSFLYRGFNQPQHF

j_call: TRBJ1-5
d_call: TRBD1
clone_size: .
v_call: TRBV19
cdr3_nt: TGTGCCAGTAGTATAGTCGCCGGGACAGGGGACAATCAGCCCCAGCATTTT
cdr3_aa: CASSIVAGTGDNQPQHF

j_call: TRBJ2-7
d_call: TRBD1
clone_size: few
v_call: TRBV5-1
cdr3_nt: TGCGCCAGCAGCTGGACAGGGGATACCTACGAGCAGTACTTC
cdr3_aa: CASSWTGDTYEQYF

j_call: TRBJ1-4
d_call: TRBD1
clone_size: .
v_call: TRBV6-1
cdr3_nt: TGTGCCAGCAGTGAAGCGGGACAGGGGAAAAAACTGTTTTTT
cdr3_aa: CASSEAGQGKKLFF

j_call: TRBJ2-1
d_call: .
clone_size: once
v_call: TRBV6-6
cdr3_nt: TGTGCCAGCAGTTATAGTGGCGGGGACTACAATGAGCAGTTCTTC
cdr3_aa: CASSYSGGDYNEQFF

j_call: TRBJ1-5
d_call: .
clone_size: .
v_call: TRBV29-1
cdr3_nt: TGCAGCGTTGTTCGGGGACTGAACAATCAGCCCCAGCATTTT
cdr3_aa: CSVVRGLNNQPQHF

j_call: TRBJ2-7
d_call: TRBD2
clone_size: .
v_call: TRBV27
cdr3_nt: TGTGCCAGCAGTTCATGGGGGGGACTAGCGGGAGCTTCGTACGAGCAGTACTTC
cdr3_aa: CASSSWGGLAGASYEQYF

j_call: TRBJ2-4
d_call: TRBD1
clone_size: .
v_call: TRBV19
cdr3_nt: TGTGCCAGTAGTATAGGTACAGGGGGCCTAAACATTCAGTACTTC
cdr3_aa: CASSIGTGGLNIQYF

j_call: TRBJ2-3
d_call: .
clone_size: few
v_call: TRBV21-1
cdr3_nt: TGTGCCAGCAGCAAAGAGAAGCGGGGCCGTGACACAGATACGCAGTATTTT
cdr3_aa: CASSKEKRGRDTDTQYF

j_call: TRBJ1-5
d_call: .
clone_size: .
v_call: TRBV7-2
cdr3_nt: TGTGCCAGCAGCTTGACCGCGGTGAAGCATTTT
cdr3_aa: CASSLTAVKHF

j_call: TRBJ2-7
d_call: TRBD2
clone_size: .
v_call: TRBV6-1
cdr3_nt: TGTGCATCGGGACTAAGCTACGAGCAGTACTTC
cdr3_aa: CASGLSYEQYF

j_call: TRBJ1-6
d_call: .
clone_size: .
v_call: TRBV6-5
cdr3_nt: TGTGCCAGCAGTTTTAGAGAGAGGAATTCACCCCTCCACTTT
cdr3_aa: CASSFRERNSPLHF

j_call: TRBJ1-1
d_call: .
clone_size: .
v_call: TRBV25-1
cdr3_nt: TGTGCCAGCAGTGTAGGGGGAGCGAACACTGAAGCTTTCTTT
cdr3_aa: CASSVGGANTEAFF

j_call: TRBJ2-1
d_call: .
clone_size: .
v_call: TRBV28
cdr3_nt: TGTGCCAGCAGTTCCCGTGGGGCCTGGCACAATGAGCAGTTCTTC
cdr3_aa: CASSSRGAWHNEQFF